This TCR beta chain was observed in a study of blood T cell repertoires in COVID-19. Turning to the study itself: The United States, Italy and Spain were the sources of the acute and convalescent COVID-19 samples. T cells, B-cell-depleted T cells, or PBMCs provided the cDNA or gDNA that served as material.

Per the original methods: The authors estimated nucleated cell counts from reference gene primer amplification. Sequencing used immunoSEQ multiplex PCR; TCRdb keeps in-frame clones, though not all of them. V, J and clone size are taken as reported in that table, and D and trimming were inferred from the DNA itself. The sample contains tens of thousands of clones, roughly 80% of which appear only once. CDR3 length: 15 residues. Germline V gene data show CDR1 as LNHNV and CDR2 as YYDKDF (reference sequence). V lost 0 bases, J lost 5 bases, and 4 bases stayed unmatched. Recruited during active infection, patients (from Seattle) were subsequently followed longitudinally.

The rearrangement joins TRBV15 to TRBJ1-5; 7 bases map to TRBD1. This receptor was identified in an older man with COVID-19, enrolled during active disease. The sequenced sample consisted of peripheral blood. CDR3 sequence: CATSRETGTHQPQHF. The CDR3 bases are TGTGCCACCAGCAGAGAGACAGGGACTCATCAGCCCCAGCATTTT.